This TCR beta chain was recovered during a study of T cells in Graves' hyperthyroidism and ophthalmopathy. TCR beta CDR3 region amplification was performed from RNA transcripts. Researchers ran a first-round RT-PCR on the TCR CDR3 using the HTBI primer set. TCRdb analysed the multiplex PCR reads with MiXCR anew, one entry per CDR3 protein. This table has roughly 300,000 distinct CDR3 sequences, around a sixth appearing once. The germline CDR1 and CDR2 sequences are KGHSH and LQKENI. With 0 bases removed from V and 2 bases from J, the gap between germline ends came to 10 bases. CDR3 size: 15 residues. This chain links TRBV18 with TRBJ2-5; D unclear. The sequencing input was blood. This receptor was identified in a woman in her 50s with Graves' hyperthyroidism. CDR3 residues: CASSPPGYIQETQYF. In DNA, the CDR3 is TGTGCCAGCTCACCACCCGGATACATACAAGAGACCCAGTACTTC.